The rows below give T cell receptor beta chains drawn from one sample of a study of CD8 T cells in Susac syndrome. TCRdb recomputed calls from the immunoSEQ multiplex PCR reads with MiXCR, one row per CDR3 protein. The sample records under 200,000 distinct CDR3 sequences, approximately 94% being singletons. Sequences were obtained from CD4+ T cells from PBMCs. The receptors stem from a human donor with Susac syndrome. Each CDR3 is given with its conserved first and last residue. The order of the fields is V gene, clone size, D gene, J gene, CDR3 protein, CDR3 DNA. A D gene is named only where the DNA matches it firmly. Clone size is shown for a subset of rows, as once, few, many or a class of expanded clone.

TRBV5-5,-,-,TRBJ1-2,CASSTLGNVYGYTF,TGTGCCAGCAGCACTTTGGGTAATGTGTATGGCTACACCTTC
TRBV7-7,-,-,TRBJ2-2,CASSPQSTGELFF,TGTGCTAGCAGCCCTCAGAGCACCGGGGAGCTGTTTTTT
TRBV30,-,-,TRBJ1-1,CAYTQDLDTEAFF,TGTGCCTATACACAGGACTTGGATACTGAAGCTTTCTTT
TRBV2,-,TRBD1,TRBJ2-2,CASSYRGNTGELFF,TGTGCCAGCAGTTACAGGGGAAACACCGGGGAGCTGTTTTTT
TRBV20-1,once,TRBD2,TRBJ2-7,CSAPLAGGREQYF,TGCAGTGCCCCCCTAGCGGGGGGGCGCGAGCAGTACTTC
TRBV24-1,-,TRBD1,TRBJ2-5,CATSDSRDRGQETQYF,TGTGCCACCAGTGATTCCCGGGACAGGGGGCAAGAGACCCAGTACTTC
TRBV30,-,TRBD1,TRBJ1-1,CAWSEGQGVTEAFF,TGTGCCTGGAGCGAAGGACAGGGGGTAACTGAAGCTTTCTTT
TRBV5-1,once,TRBD2,TRBJ2-1,CASSIGAGGFHNEQFF,TGCGCCAGCAGTATTGGGGCGGGGGGGTTCCACAATGAGCAGTTCTTC
TRBV29-1,-,-,TRBJ1-6,CSVGFGTNNSPLHF,TGCAGCGTGGGGTTCGGGACAAATAATTCACCCCTCCACTTT
TRBV20-1,-,-,TRBJ2-7,CSASLRPREYEQYF,TGCAGTGCTAGTCTGCGTCCCCGCGAGTACGAGCAGTACTTC
TRBV13,-,-,TRBJ2-7,CASSLTQGIYEQYF,TGTGCCAGCAGCTTGACGCAGGGGATCTACGAGCAGTACTTC
TRBV12-3/TRBV12-4,-,TRBD1,TRBJ1-1,CASSLAQGQRNTEAFF,TGTGCCAGCAGTTTAGCGCAGGGACAGAGGAACACTGAAGCTTTCTTT
TRBV14,-,-,TRBJ2-2,CASSQDSRSSGELFF,TGTGCCAGCAGCCAAGATTCACGGTCTTCCGGGGAGCTGTTTTTT
TRBV7-2,-,TRBD2,TRBJ2-5,CASSPPVAGGRKTQYF,TGTGCCAGCAGCCCCCCGGTAGCGGGGGGGCGAAAGACCCAGTACTTC
TRBV12-3/TRBV12-4,-,-,TRBJ2-5,CASSYRPLQETQYF,TGTGCCAGCAGTTATCGGCCCTTACAAGAGACCCAGTACTTC
TRBV30,-,-,TRBJ2-3,CAWEGGDTQYF,TGTGCCTGGGAAGGGGGAGATACGCAGTATTTT
TRBV11-2,-,-,TRBJ2-7,CASSPTIQRGGRPYEQYF,TGTGCCAGCAGCCCGACGATCCAGAGGGGGGGCCGTCCCTACGAGCAGTACTTC
TRBV7-9,-,-,TRBJ2-2,CASSLVGVETRELFF,TGTGCCAGCAGCTTAGTAGGAGTGGAAACCCGGGAGCTGTTTTTT
TRBV12-3/TRBV12-4,-,-,TRBJ1-2,CASSLVHGYTF,TGTGCCAGCAGTTTAGTTCATGGCTACACCTTC
TRBV5-1,once,-,TRBJ2-7,CASRSDNYEQYF,TGCGCCAGCAGATCGGACAACTACGAGCAGTACTTC
TRBV12-3/TRBV12-4,-,-,TRBJ1-1,CASRPSGTGLTEAFF,TGTGCCAGCAGGCCTAGCGGGACTGGCCTCACTGAAGCTTTCTTT
TRBV28,-,-,TRBJ1-6,CASNNSPPLHF,TGTGCCAGCAACAATTCCCCACCCCTCCACTTT
TRBV4-2,-,-,TRBJ2-6,CASSQGGTVSSGANVLTF,TGTGCCAGCAGCCAAGGAGGGACGGTTAGCTCTGGGGCCAACGTCCTGACTTTC
TRBV7-2,-,-,TRBJ2-1,CASSVAGGSGEQFF,TGTGCCAGCAGCGTTGCCGGGGGCAGCGGTGAGCAGTTCTTC
TRBV29-1,-,TRBD2,TRBJ2-1,CSVGWAGGSPNKNEQFF,TGCAGCGTTGGCTGGGCGGGGGGCTCTCCCAACAAGAATGAGCAGTTCTTC
TRBV5-6,-,TRBD1,TRBJ1-5,CASSLWDRGMKRNQPQHF,TGTGCCAGCAGCTTGTGGGACAGGGGTATGAAGAGAAATCAGCCCCAGCATTTT
TRBV5-4,-,TRBD2,TRBJ2-1,CASSPAGRGGDVNEQFF,TGTGCCAGCAGCCCCGCCGGACGGGGGGGGGACGTCAATGAGCAGTTCTTC
TRBV7-9,few,-,TRBJ1-5,CASSFDSSNQPQHF,TGTGCCAGCAGCTTTGACAGTAGCAATCAGCCCCAGCATTTT
TRBV2,-,TRBD2,TRBJ2-7,CASSEASLAGGYEQYF,TGTGCCAGCAGTGAAGCGAGCCTAGCGGGGGGTTACGAGCAGTACTTC
TRBV7-9,-,-,TRBJ1-6,CASRPPGGGHSPLHF,TGTGCCAGCAGGCCCCCCGGGGGAGGGCATTCACCCCTCCACTTT
TRBV6-6,-,-,TRBJ2-5,CASSTGAGRGTQYF,TGTGCCAGCAGTACGGGGGCTGGGAGGGGGACCCAGTACTTC
TRBV4-3,-,-,TRBJ1-6,CASSQGKDFGDSPLHF,TGCGCCAGCAGCCAAGGAAAGGATTTCGGGGATTCACCCCTCCACTTT
TRBV7-3,once,-,TRBJ2-1,CASSLTRGGVQFF,TGTGCCAGCAGCTTAACGAGGGGGGGAGTGCAGTTCTTC
TRBV20-1,-,-,TRBJ2-2,CSAQGGGRITGELFF,TGCAGTGCTCAAGGTGGGGGGCGAATCACCGGGGAGCTGTTTTTT
TRBV27,-,-,TRBJ1-2,CASSLVPGQNYGYTF,TGTGCCAGCAGTTTGGTCCCCGGACAAAACTATGGCTACACCTTC
TRBV27,few,-,TRBJ2-5,CASSLRGGPRETQYF,TGTGCCAGCAGTTTACGAGGGGGGCCGAGGGAGACCCAGTACTTC
TRBV20-1,-,TRBD2,TRBJ2-1,CSAGLAGGNEQFF,TGCAGTGCGGGACTAGCGGGGGGCAATGAGCAGTTCTTC
TRBV29-1,-,-,TRBJ2-3,CSATVGGGTDTQYF,TGCAGCGCAACGGTAGGGGGGGGAACAGATACGCAGTATTTT
TRBV12-3/TRBV12-4,-,-,TRBJ2-6,CASSLGPGANVLTF,TGTGCCAGCAGTTTAGGTCCCGGGGCCAACGTCCTGACTTTC
TRBV29-1,-,-,TRBJ2-2,CSVDPWNTGELFF,TGCAGCGTTGACCCTTGGAACACCGGGGAGCTGTTTTTT
TRBV29-1,once,-,TRBJ1-2,CSAHPGTAKPYTF,TGCAGCGCCCACCCTGGGACGGCGAAACCCTACACCTTC
TRBV5-1,-,TRBD2,TRBJ2-3,CASSFRTSGSTDTQYF,TGCGCCAGCAGCTTCAGGACTAGCGGGAGCACAGATACGCAGTATTTT